The present entry profiles one T cell receptor (beta chain) with its context. Here immunoSEQ multiplex PCR was the method, and the copy in TCRdb shows in-frame clones only, minus some. The sample consists of 650,000 to 800,000 clones, about nine tenths of them appearing once. The data derive from a study of blood T cell repertoires in COVID-19. Study-wide context: Some COVID-19 samples were acute and others convalescent; all came from the United States, Italy and Spain.

The CDR3 runs 14 residues. From germline, CDR1 is ENHRY and CDR2 SYGVKD. Unmatched junction bases numbered 2, after V lost 4 bases and J lost 3 bases. The source is a woman aged 18-29 years with acute or convalescent COVID-19. Sequencing was performed on peripheral blood. This chain connects TRBV10-3 to TRBJ2-7; 11 nucleotides align to TRBD2. The CDR3 is CAISAGLAVYEQYF. The CDR3 DNA sequence: TGTGCCATCAGTGCGGGACTAGCGGTCTACGAGCAGTACTTC.